These T cell receptor beta chains were read from a single sample in a study of beta chain features in type 1 diabetes. Assay: immunoSEQ multiplex PCR; the TCRdb copy retains only in-frame clones and omits some. The sample includes roughly 140,000 clones, around 51% of them seen just once. Sequencing was carried out using Tregs from blood. Every receptor here comes from a man between 18 and 35 years old in good health. Both conserved end residues are part of each CDR3. The order of the fields is V gene, CDR3 length, J gene, CDR3 protein.

>TRBV4-1|19|TRBJ2-3
CASSQDPRTSGGVLGTQYF
>TRBV6-4|13|TRBJ2-5
CASSVEVFETQYF
>TRBV11-3|14|TRBJ2-4
CASSTGVAKNIQYF
>TRBV18|16|TRBJ2-7
CASSPLAGGTSYEQYF
>TRBV7-2|18|TRBJ2-1
CASSRGLGRDFSYNEQFF
>TRBV28|16|TRBJ2-1
CASRPPGGSSYNEQFF
>TRBV5-1|13|TRBJ2-7
CASSLTGHYEQYF
>TRBV29-1|15|TRBJ2-7
CSVLSGQAFSYEQYF
>TRBV7-8|15|TRBJ2-7
CASSFRTSAGYEQYF
>TRBV29-1|16|TRBJ2-5
CSVEGHRDSKRETQYF
>TRBV7-9|12|TRBJ1-5
CASSTPFEPQHF
>TRBV7-9|17|TRBJ2-2
CASTTFPKGFKSGELFF
>TRBV25-1|14|TRBJ1-1
CASSETRRNTEAFF
>TRBV19|14|TRBJ1-5
CASSIIGENQPQHF
>TRBV5-4|15|TRBJ2-6
CASSLQGAGANVLTF
>TRBV29-1|13|TRBJ2-7
CSVGIGVAYEQYF
>TRBV9|13|TRBJ2-2
CASNGGWYGELFF
>TRBV5-4|18|TRBJ2-6
CASSLANGVGTGANVLTF
>TRBV5-1|13|TRBJ2-3
CASSRGQTDTQYF
>TRBV5-1|14|TRBJ2-7
CASKMGQGTDEQYF
>TRBV5-1|17|TRBJ2-5
CASSYGLAGGNQETQYF
>TRBV27|19|TRBJ2-5
CASSPSRDRRNRRGETQYF
>TRBV28|14|TRBJ2-7
CASSPPGVSYEQYF
>TRBV29-1|12|TRBJ2-7
CSVREGAAEQYF
>TRBV6-1|12|TRBJ1-1
CASSEGHLEAFF
>TRBV5-1|13|TRBJ2-1
CASSLGRGGKQFF
>TRBV6-5|15|TRBJ2-5
CASNRAGLTQETQYF
>TRBV7-2|14|TRBJ2-3
CASSLGLVRDTQYF
>TRBV29-1|12|TRBJ2-7
CSVDGVGYEQYF
>TRBV7-2|15|TRBJ1-2
CASTPGREANYGYTF
>TRBV15|14|TRBJ2-3
CATSRAGGTDTQYF
>TRBV7-2|15|TRBJ2-2
CASSLVGFNTGELFF
>TRBV7-9|14|TRBJ2-3
CASIGDSGTDTQYF
>TRBV7-8|14|TRBJ1-2
CASSLEPQIYGYTF
>TRBV6-5|15|TRBJ1-1
CASSYSTGVGTEAFF
>TRBV5-1|13|TRBJ1-5
CASSLGRDQPQHF
>TRBV6-6|15|TRBJ1-2
CASSYSGEGDYGYTF
>TRBV27|15|TRBJ2-7
CASSQTSGVSYEQYF
>TRBV5-4|14|TRBJ2-1
CASRYSGSYNEQFF
>TRBV28|13|TRBJ2-7
CASSNGQGWEQYF
>TRBV28|19|TRBJ2-3
CASSDIWVSSGANTDTQYF
>TRBV7-2|17|TRBJ2-1
CASSSSAGLAGGREQFF